The 27 T cell receptor beta chains in this list originate from one sample, sequenced in a study of beta chain features in type 1 diabetes. The study's findings and limits: There was a moderate but significant shortening of TCRB CDR3s in all four CD4+ subsets of Type 1 diabetes patients.

Sequencing targeted expressed TCRB transcripts, as all isolated RNA had been reverse transcribed. Measured with immunoSEQ multiplex PCR; TCRdb has only the in-frame clones, and not every one. The data hold around 140,000 clones, with 9% observed a single time. Antigens for these TCRs are unknown. The sample taken for sequencing was central memory CD4+ T cells from blood. The receptors here all came from a young man with type 1 diabetes.

In its sample, this clone was seen a few times. V and J are TRBV18 and TRBJ2-5, with D unclear. The V end was cut by 3 bases, the J end by 2 bases, with 10 bases between. Per germline, CDR1 KGHSH and CDR2 LQKENI. CDR3 size: 14 residues. The CDR3 is CASSPENAQETQYF. CDR3 in DNA: TGTGCCAGCTCACCGGAGAACGCACAAGAGACCCAGTACTTC.

This chain joins TRBV18 and TRBJ2-3; D unclear. The CDR3 runs 12 residues. Germline values: CDR1 KGHSH, CDR2 LQKENI. V was trimmed by 3 bases and J by 3 bases, leaving 4 bases between them. In DNA, the CDR3 is TGTGCCAGCTCACCCCGGACAGATACGCAGTATTTT. Its protein product is CASSPRTDTQYF.

This clone was seen only a few times. The CDR3 loop reads CSVEDRLLRETQYF. The CDR3 nucleotides read TGCAGCGTTGAAGATCGCCTCCTTAGAGAGACCCAGTACTTC. J is TRBJ2-5 and V is TRBV29-1, with D unresolved. The germline CDR1 and CDR2 sequences are SQVTM and ANQGSEA. Trimming shortened V by 0 bases and J by 4 bases, and 12 bases separated the two germline ends. The length of the CDR3 is 14 residues.

The chain combines TRBV9 with TRBJ2-5; 11 nucleotides line up with TRBD2. The ends lost 4 bases at V and 2 bases at J; junction bases unmatched: 4. The CDR3 has 15 amino acids. CDR1 is SGDLS, CDR2 YYNGEE, per germline. The DNA of the CDR3 is TGTGCCAGCAGCCTGGGACTAGCGGCTCAAGAGACCCAGTACTTC. This translates into CASSLGLAAQETQYF.

The table lists this clone with a few counts. The rearrangement joins TRBV7-9 to TRBJ1-4; tentative D call: TRBD1 (6 bases). Germline V gene data show CDR1 as SEHNR and CDR2 as FQNEAQ (reference sequence). Trimming shortened V by 4 bases and J by 10 bases, and 19 bases separated the two germline ends. CDR3 size: 15 residues. CDR3 sequence reads: CASSSRQVATGKLFF. The DNA of the CDR3 is TGTGCCAGCAGCTCGAGACAGGTCGCAACAGGAAAACTGTTTTTT.

Worth noting for this clone: A much larger clone is a single base away; this may be a read error. The sample carries other DNA sequences with the same CDR3. J is TRBJ1-2 and V is TRBV7-9, with 10 bases aligning to TRBD1. The length of the CDR3 is 13 residues. The junction had 2 bases not matched to a gene; V was cut back by 5 bases and J by 5 bases. CDR1 is SEHNR and CDR2 is FQNEAQ in the germline V gene (reference sequence). CDR3 in amino acids: CASSAGQGYGYTF. The DNA for the CDR3 is TGTGCCAGCAGCGCGGGACAGGGGTATGGCTACACCTTC.

The chain combines TRBV9 with TRBJ1-2; D gene unclear. Germline V gives CDR1 SGDLS, CDR2 YYNGEE. V was cut by 0 bases and J by 8 bases, with 14 bases left in between. The CDR3 is 14 residues long. The CDR3 here is CASSVAVFSDGYTF. CDR3 DNA: TGTGCCAGCAGCGTAGCGGTCTTCAGCGACGGCTACACCTTC.

The rearrangement uses TRBV7-2 and TRBJ1-2; D unresolved. The germline V gene has CDR1 SGHTA and CDR2 FQGNSA. V was trimmed by 2 bases and J by 7 bases, leaving 11 bases between them. The CDR3 sequence is 13 residues long. CDR3 DNA sequence: TGTGCCAGCAGCTTACAGGTTACTGGTGGCTACACCTTC. Translating gives CASSLQVTGGYTF.

This clone was picked up a small number of times. The J gene is TRBJ1-3, the V gene TRBV29-1, with TRBD1 matching 9 bases. Germline V gene lookup returns CDR1 SQVTM and CDR2 ANQGSEA. The CDR3 is 13 amino acids. The ends lost 7 bases at V and 2 bases at J; junction bases unmatched: 3. The CDR3 DNA is TGCAGCGCCCGACAGGGGGCTGGAAACACCATATATTTT. Translation: CSARQGAGNTIYF.

This chain connects TRBV9 to TRBJ2-5; 7 positions match TRBD2. The CDR3 length is 15 residues. V lost 0 bases to trimming and J lost 2 bases; unmatched junction nucleotides: 4. From germline, CDR1 is SGDLS and CDR2 YYNGEE. Here the CDR3 DNA reads TGTGCCAGCAGCGTAGGTCTAGCGGTGCAAGAGACCCAGTACTTC. Translated: CASSVGLAVQETQYF.

In its sample, this clone was seen a few times. This chain uses TRBV5-1 with TRBJ1-2; tentatively, D is TRBD1 (6 bases). The germline gives CDR1 SGHRS, CDR2 YFSETQ. The CDR3 totals 15 residues. Trimming shortened V by 0 bases and J by 6 bases, and 15 bases separated the two germline ends. The CDR3 DNA reads as TGCGCCAGCAGCTTGGGGACGCGGGGGCAGGATGGCTACACCTTC. Translated: CASSLGTRGQDGYTF.

The chain links TRBV7-9 to TRBJ2-1; 8 positions agree with TRBD2. This CDR3 is 11 amino acids long. Germline CDR1 and CDR2: SEHNR and FQNEAQ (reference sequence). The ends lost 8 bases at V and 6 bases at J; junction bases unmatched: 0. CDR3 bases: TGTGCCAGCGCGGGGGGCAATGAGCAGTTCTTC. It codes for CASAGGNEQFF. Looking up the rest from reference TRBV7-9 and TRBJ2-1 gives the full variable domain: DTGVSQNPRHKITKRGQNVTFRCDPISEHNRLYWYRQTLGQGPEFLTYFQNEAQLEKSRLLSDRFSAERPKGSFSTLEIQRTEQGDSAMYLCASAGGNEQFFGPGTRLTVL.

This clone came up a few times. The chain employs TRBV7-9 and TRBJ2-2; D is perhaps TRBD2 (6 bases). Deletions cut 6 bases from V and 7 bases from J, with 24 bases between. Looked up from germline, CDR1 is SEHNR and CDR2 is FQNEAQ (reference sequence). This CDR3 has 17 amino acids. CDR3 coding DNA: TGTGCCAGCAGGAAGGGGAGGCAGGAAGGTTTTGGCGGGGAGCTGTTTTTT. Translated, it gives CASRKGRQEGFGGELFF. The full variable domain, with the rest looked up from reference TRBV7-9 and TRBJ2-2, is DTGVSQNPRHKITKRGQNVTFRCDPISEHNRLYWYRQTLGQGPEFLTYFQNEAQLEKSRLLSDRFSAERPKGSFSTLEIQRTEQGDSAMYLCASRKGRQEGFGGELFFGEGSRLTVL.

This clone was seen at least ten times. The J gene is TRBJ1-2, the V gene TRBV7-9, with 7 positions matching TRBD1. Germline-derived CDR1 and CDR2 are SEHNR and FQNEAQ (reference sequence). V gave up 5 bases and J gave up 5 bases; unmatched junction bases: 11. The CDR3 length is 15 residues. In DNA form, the CDR3 reads TGTGCCAGCAGCCCCCGACAGGGCGGGCCTTATGGCTACACCTTC. Translating gives CASSPRQGGPYGYTF.

The rearrangement links TRBV28 to TRBJ1-1; the D gene is possibly TRBD1 (6 bases). The CDR3 sequence is 12 residues long. Germline CDR1 is MDHEN and CDR2 is SYDVKM. V lost 5 bases to trimming and J lost 4 bases, with 8 bases between them. As DNA, the CDR3 is TGTGCCAGCAGTGGGGGCAGCACTGAAGCTTTCTTT. Residues: CASSGGSTEAFF.

The genes are TRBV7-6 and TRBJ2-7; 9 bases fit TRBD1. Germline V gene sequence: CDR1 SGHVS, CDR2 FNYEAQ. The CDR3 has 15 amino acids. Trimming took 5 bases from V and 4 from J; bases not matched to a gene: 9. The CDR3 protein is CASSSTGTGIYEQYF. CDR3 DNA sequence: TGTGCCAGCAGCAGCACCGGGACAGGGATTTACGAGCAGTACTTC.

CDR3 nucleotides: TGCGCCAGCAGCTTGGGACTACTTACCTACAATGAGCAGTTCTTC. Protein sequence: CASSLGLLTYNEQFF. The chain has TRBV5-1 and TRBJ2-1, with a tentative D call TRBD2 (5 bases). The length of the CDR3 is 15 residues. Germline CDR1 SGHRS, CDR2 YFSETQ. Trimming removed 0 bases from V and 2 bases from J, with 9 bases in between.

The V gene is TRBV4-3, the J gene TRBJ2-7, with D possibly TRBD1 on 5 matching bases. V was pared by 4 bases and J by 1 base, with 11 bases between. Germline CDR1 LGHNA, CDR2 YSLEER. The length of the CDR3 is 14 residues. Here the CDR3 reads CASSLTRDSYEQYF. Here the CDR3 DNA reads TGCGCCAGCAGCCTTACCAGGGATTCCTACGAGCAGTACTTC.

This clone was seen more than once but under ten times. The chain is built from TRBV18 and TRBJ2-5; D unclear. Trimming took off 2 bases at V and 5 bases at J, with 9 bases between the two ends. From germline, CDR1 is KGHSH and CDR2 LQKENI. This CDR3 region has 13 residues. CDR3 DNA: TGTGCCAGCTCACCAAATACTGTCGAGACCCAGTACTTC. It codes for CASSPNTVETQYF. Variable domain in full (rest from reference TRBV18 and TRBJ2-5): NAGVMQNPRHLVRRRGQEARLRCSPMKGHSHVYWYRQLPEEGLKFMVYLQKENIIDESGMPKERFSAEFPKEGPSILRIQQVVRGDSAAYFCASSPNTVETQYFGPGTRLLVL.

This clone was seen only a few times. The chain employs TRBV9 and TRBJ2-1; 11 nucleotides align to TRBD2. Germline loops: CDR1 SGDLS, CDR2 YYNGEE. The CDR3 is 17 amino acids. Germline trimming cut 3 bases from V and 8 bases from J; bases unmatched to any gene: 13. DNA for the CDR3: TGTGCCAGCAGCGATTTAGCGGGGGGGCCGAGTGTAGATGAGCAGTTCTTC. This translates into CASSDLAGGPSVDEQFF. The variable domain in full, completed from reference TRBV9 and TRBJ2-1, reads DSGVTQTPKHLITATGQRVTLRCSPRSGDLSVYWYQQSLDQGLQFLIQYYNGEERAKGNILERFSAQQFPDLHSELNLSSLELGDSALYFCASSDLAGGPSVDEQFFGPGTRLTVL.

This clone was picked up a small number of times. The chain employs TRBV14 and TRBJ2-3, with TRBD2 as a possible D gene (6 bases). V was cut by 5 bases and J by 5 bases, with 14 bases left in between. Germline CDR1 is SGHDN and CDR2 is FVKESK. The length of the CDR3 is 14 residues. CDR3 protein: CASSFLWGGDTQYF. CDR3 sequence (DNA): TGTGCCAGCAGCTTTTTGTGGGGAGGAGATACGCAGTATTTT.

In this sample, this clone turned up a few times. The V gene is TRBV7-9, the J gene TRBJ1-5, with 9 bases aligning to TRBD1. CDR1 is SEHNR and CDR2 is FQNEAQ in the germline V gene (reference sequence). This CDR3 is 17 amino acids long. The V gene end was trimmed by 5 bases and the J gene end by 1 base; junction bases not matched to a gene: 9. CDR3 DNA: TGTGCCAGCAGCCCGGGACAGGGAGGGTTGAGCAATCAGCCCCAGCATTTT. Residues: CASSPGQGGLSNQPQHF.

This clone was seen a few times. The chain joins TRBV6-6 to TRBJ2-1; 8 bases are shared with TRBD1. The trim removed 6 bases at V and 14 bases at J, leaving 12 bases unmatched. The CDR3 is 13 amino acids. CDR1 and CDR2 (germline): MNHNY, SVGAGI (reference sequence). CDR3 residues: CASSSNLGTGKFF. The CDR3 DNA reads as TGTGCCAGCAGCTCCAACCTAGGGACAGGAAAGTTCTTC.

V and J are TRBV7-3 and TRBJ2-1, with TRBD1 identical over 10 bases. Germline V lookup: CDR1 SGHTA, CDR2 FQGTGA. V lost 2 bases and J lost 7; bases outside the gene matches: 2. The CDR3 is made up of 14 amino acids. CDR3: CASSLAGQGNEQFF. CDR3 coding DNA: TGTGCCAGCAGCTTAGCGGGACAGGGGAATGAGCAGTTCTTC.

The CDR3 loop reads CASSLNTGLAHEQFF. The CDR3 DNA reads TGTGCCAGCAGCTTAAACACCGGACTAGCCCATGAGCAGTTCTTC. V gene TRBV7-3 combines with J gene TRBJ2-1; 8 bases agree with TRBD2. CDR1 is SGHTA and CDR2 is FQGTGA in the germline V gene. V lost 1 base, J lost 8 bases, and 7 bases stayed unmatched. The CDR3 sequence is 15 residues long.

This clone was observed at least ten times. The chain couples TRBV6-6 to TRBJ2-5; no clear D gene. This CDR3 spans 11 amino acids. Deletions cut 6 bases from V and 2 bases from J, with 4 bases between. Per germline, CDR1 MNHNY and CDR2 SVGAGI (reference sequence). CDR3 sequence: CASSPQETQYF. CDR3 DNA sequence: TGTGCCAGCAGCCCACAAGAGACCCAGTACTTC.

This clone was picked up a small number of times. This sequence joins TRBV7-3 and TRBJ2-5; D is possibly TRBD1 (5 bases). Per germline, CDR1 SGHTA and CDR2 FQGTGA. V was pared by 5 bases and J by 2 bases, with 15 bases between. The CDR3 has 15 residues. CDR3 bases: TGTGCCAGCAGCAAAGGGGTCGGCAGTCAAGAGACCCAGTACTTC. This translates into CASSKGVGSQETQYF. Full variable domain (remainder filled in from reference TRBV7-3 and TRBJ2-5): GAGVSQTPSNKVTEKGKYVELRCDPISGHTALYWYRQSLGQGPEFLIYFQGTGAADDSGLPNDRFFAVRPEGSVSTLKIQRTERGDSAVYLCASSKGVGSQETQYFGPGTRLLVL.